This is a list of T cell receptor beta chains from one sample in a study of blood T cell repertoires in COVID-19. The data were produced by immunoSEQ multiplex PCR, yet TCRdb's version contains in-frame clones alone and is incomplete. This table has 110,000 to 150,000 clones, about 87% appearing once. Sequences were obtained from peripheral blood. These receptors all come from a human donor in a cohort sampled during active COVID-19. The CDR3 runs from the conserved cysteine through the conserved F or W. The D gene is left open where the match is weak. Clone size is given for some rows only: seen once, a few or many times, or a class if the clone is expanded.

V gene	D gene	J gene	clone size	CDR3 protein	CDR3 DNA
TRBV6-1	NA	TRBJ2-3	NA	CASSEAGGQGTDTQYF	TGTGCCAGCAGTGAAGCGGGAGGACAGGGCACAGATACGCAGTATTTT
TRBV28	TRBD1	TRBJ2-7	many	CASSLYRGQVPDRGYF	TGTGCCAGCAGTTTATACCGGGGACAGGTCCCCGATCGGGGGTACTTC
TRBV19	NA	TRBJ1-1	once	CASRLDSPNTEAFF	TGTGCCAGTAGGCTGGACAGCCCGAACACTGAAGCTTTCTTT
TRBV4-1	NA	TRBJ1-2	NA	CASSQGHRGGNGYTF	TGCGCCAGCAGCCAGGGACACCGGGGTGGCAATGGCTACACCTTC
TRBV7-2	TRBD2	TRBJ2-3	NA	CASSLQAGVTDTQYF	TGTGCCAGCAGCTTACAAGCGGGAGTTACAGATACGCAGTATTTT
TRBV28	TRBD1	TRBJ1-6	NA	CASRIRTGSSYNSPLHF	TGTGCCAGCAGGATAAGGACAGGGAGCTCCTATAATTCACCCCTCCACTTT
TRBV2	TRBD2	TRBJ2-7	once	CASAGGLAGGYEQYF	TGTGCCAGCGCCGGGGGACTAGCGGGAGGATACGAGCAGTACTTC
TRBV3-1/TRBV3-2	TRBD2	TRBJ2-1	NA	CASSQEASGGSSYNEQFF	TGTGCCAGCAGCCAAGAGGCTAGCGGGGGGAGCTCCTACAATGAGCAGTTCTTC
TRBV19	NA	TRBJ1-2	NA	CASNYGNYGYTF	TGTGCCAGCAACTACGGGAACTATGGCTACACCTTC
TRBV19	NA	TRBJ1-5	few	CASSMSQANQPQHF	TGTGCCAGTAGTATGAGCCAGGCCAATCAGCCCCAGCATTTT
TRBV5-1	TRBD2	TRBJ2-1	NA	CASSLLAGPPYNEQFF	TGCGCCAGCAGCCTACTAGCGGGACCCCCCTACAATGAGCAGTTCTTC
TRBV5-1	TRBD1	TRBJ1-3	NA	CASDRGNTSGNTIYF	TGCGCCAGCGACAGGGGCAACACCTCTGGAAACACCATATATTTT
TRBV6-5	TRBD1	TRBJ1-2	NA	CASRFLGQGHYGYTF	TGTGCCAGCAGATTCCTGGGACAGGGGCACTATGGCTACACCTTC
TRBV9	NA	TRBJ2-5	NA	CASSARGDQETQYF	TGTGCCAGCAGCGCCAGAGGCGATCAAGAGACCCAGTACTTC
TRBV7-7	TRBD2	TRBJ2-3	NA	CASSPGLAVTDTQYF	TGTGCCAGCAGCCCCGGACTAGCGGTCACAGATACGCAGTATTTT
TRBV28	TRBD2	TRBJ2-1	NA	CASSTAGTSFNEQFF	TGTGCCAGCAGTACTGCCGGGACTAGCTTCAATGAGCAGTTCTTC
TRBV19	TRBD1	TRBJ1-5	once	CASSIGDGQAPHNQPQHF	TGTGCCAGTAGTATAGGCGACGGACAGGCCCCCCATAATCAGCCCCAGCATTTT
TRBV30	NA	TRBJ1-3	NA	CACNAGAGNTIYF	TGTGCCTGTAATGCGGGTGCGGGAAACACCATATATTTT
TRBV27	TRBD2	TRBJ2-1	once	CASSRPWGRGDYNEQFF	TGTGCCAGCAGCCGACCGTGGGGGCGGGGGGACTACAATGAGCAGTTCTTC
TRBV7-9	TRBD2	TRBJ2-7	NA	CASSLARTSGVLYEQYF	TGTGCCAGCAGCTTAGCCCGGACTAGCGGGGTCCTATACGAGCAGTACTTC
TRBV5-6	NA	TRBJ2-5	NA	CASSLASGWQETQYF	TGTGCCAGCAGCTTGGCCTCAGGATGGCAAGAGACCCAGTACTTC
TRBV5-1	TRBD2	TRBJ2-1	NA	CASSPRPGLAGGPGYNEQFF	TGCGCCAGCAGCCCCAGACCGGGACTAGCGGGAGGGCCGGGGTACAATGAGCAGTTCTTC
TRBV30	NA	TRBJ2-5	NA	CACGGRTGQETQYF	TGTGCCTGTGGAGGACGGACGGGACAAGAGACCCAGTACTTC
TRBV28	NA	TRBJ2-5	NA	CASSQPLGRSQETQYF	TGTGCCAGCAGTCAGCCTCTCGGCAGGTCCCAAGAGACCCAGTACTTC
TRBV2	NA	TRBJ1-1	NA	CASSPTTFMNTEAFF	TGTGCCAGCAGTCCGACAACGTTTATGAACACTGAAGCTTTCTTT
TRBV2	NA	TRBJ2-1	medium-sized	CASSVPEGEQFF	TGTGCCAGCAGTGTTCCCGAGGGTGAGCAGTTCTTC
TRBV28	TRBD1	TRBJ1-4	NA	CASSIGTVDANEKLFF	TGTGCCAGCAGTATCGGGACAGTCGACGCTAATGAAAAACTGTTTTTT
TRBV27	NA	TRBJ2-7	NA	CASSDQRSSYEQYF	TGTGCCAGCAGTGATCAGCGGAGCTCCTACGAGCAGTACTTC
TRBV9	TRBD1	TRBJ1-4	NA	CASSPRTGENEKLFF	TGTGCCAGCAGCCCCCGGACAGGCGAGAATGAAAAACTGTTTTTT
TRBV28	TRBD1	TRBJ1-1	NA	CASTRTGEGTEAFF	TGTGCCAGCACCAGGACAGGGGAGGGGACTGAAGCTTTCTTT
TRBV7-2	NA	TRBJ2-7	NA	CASSSTYEQYF	TGTGCCAGCAGCTCAACTTACGAGCAGTACTTC
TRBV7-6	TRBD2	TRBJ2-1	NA	CASSPRGWGGSYNEQFF	TGTGCCAGCAGCCCCCGCGGGTGGGGGGGGTCCTACAATGAGCAGTTCTTC
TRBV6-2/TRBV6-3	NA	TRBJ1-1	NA	CASSLRGMNTEAFF	TGTGCCAGCAGCCTCAGGGGCATGAACACTGAAGCTTTCTTT
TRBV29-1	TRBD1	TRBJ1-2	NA	CSVERTGARGYTF	TGCAGCGTTGAAAGGACAGGGGCGCGCGGCTACACCTTC
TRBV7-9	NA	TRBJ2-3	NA	CASSLAGQTSDTQYF	TGTGCCAGCAGCTTAGCAGGACAGACCTCAGATACGCAGTATTTT
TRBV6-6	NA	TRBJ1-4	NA	CASSLWYREATNEKLFF	TGTGCCAGCAGTCTCTGGTACAGGGAAGCAACTAATGAAAAACTGTTTTTT
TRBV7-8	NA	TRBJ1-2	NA	CASSLASVYGYTF	TGTGCCAGCAGCTTAGCCAGCGTCTATGGCTACACCTTC